One sample yielded the 17 T cell receptor beta chains listed below, sequenced in a study of cytomegalovirus exposure and HLA in healthy donors. The PCR had 60 Vbeta and 13 Jbeta primers. The method was immunoSEQ multiplex PCR; TCRdb's version includes in-frame clones alone and lacks a portion of them. The data contain about 140,000 clones, about 79% of them seen just once; the ten biggest clones take up over 2.5%. Sequencing was done on a sample of PBMCs. The receptors stem from a male donor in good health and CMV-seronegative.

At least ten counts were recorded for this clone. This chain connects TRBV30 to TRBJ2-6; D remains ambiguous. The CDR3 loop spans 17 amino acids. Between the trimmed V and J ends, which lost 1 base and 0 bases, there was a span of 13 bases. Germline CDR1 and CDR2: GTSNPN and SVGIG (reference sequence). CDR3 loop: CAWSGKSSSSGANVLTF. The CDR3 DNA reads TGTGCCTGGAGTGGAAAGAGTTCAAGCTCTGGGGCCAACGTCCTGACTTTC.

This chain connects TRBV7-8 to TRBJ2-3, with TRBD2 matching over 14 bases. Trimming removed 5 bases from V and 6 bases from J; junction bases left unmatched: 4. The CDR3 totals 15 residues. Germline values: CDR1 SGHVS, CDR2 FQNEAQ. The CDR3 loop reads CASSTRTSGRDTQYF. Here the CDR3 DNA reads TGTGCCAGCAGCACCCGGACTAGCGGGAGGGATACGCAGTATTTT.

The chain has TRBV6-1 and TRBJ1-6; no firm D call. The V gene lost 3 bases and the J gene lost 7 bases, with 16 bases spanning the gap. Germline V gene data show CDR1 as MNHNS and CDR2 as SASEGT. The CDR3 sequence is 16 residues long. CDR3 in DNA: TGTGCCAGCAGTGATCTCGCCCATAGTTGGAATTCACCCCTCCACTTT. Its protein is CASSDLAHSWNSPLHF.

This chain connects TRBV6-6 to TRBJ1-2; D ambiguous. V lost 2 bases to trimming and J lost 8 bases, with 12 bases between them. The CDR3 runs 13 residues. CDR1 and CDR2 (germline): MNHNY, SVGAGI (reference sequence). The CDR3 nucleotides are TGTGCCAGCAGTTACGATGAGGGTAACGGCTACACCTTC. This translates into CASSYDEGNGYTF.

The count of this clone is one. V and J are TRBV7-9 and TRBJ1-1; D possibly corresponds to TRBD1 (5 bases). The CDR3 has 15 amino acids. V shed 1 base and J shed 0 bases, with 9 bases lying between them. Germline CDR1 reads SEHNR; CDR2 reads FQNEAQ (reference sequence). The CDR3 here is CASSLERGLNTEAFF. The CDR3 bases are TGTGCCAGCAGCTTAGAGCGGGGCCTGAACACTGAAGCTTTCTTT.

The chain couples TRBV10-3 to TRBJ1-5; D is unresolved. The germline V gene encodes CDR1 ENHRY and CDR2 SYGVKD. V lost 0 bases and J 7 bases, leaving 13 bases between the germline ends. This CDR3 region has 15 residues. For the CDR3, the DNA is TGTGCCATCAGTGAGTCAGTACCCGGAGGGCAGCCCCAGCATTTT. This gives the protein CAISESVPGGQPQHF.

This clone has just one count. The chain is built from TRBV30 and TRBJ1-1, with D unresolved. The V end lost 3 bases, the J end lost 2 bases, and 10 bases lay between the germline ends. Germline CDR1 GTSNPN, CDR2 SVGIG (reference sequence). The CDR3 is made up of 13 amino acids. The CDR3 coding sequence is TGTGCCTGGAGAAGGAGAGAAAACACTGAAGCTTTCTTT. Protein product: CAWRRRENTEAFF.

J is TRBJ2-2 and V is TRBV10-3, with D perhaps matching TRBD2 (5 bases). V lost 3 bases to trimming and J lost 2 bases, with 13 bases between them. The CDR3 length is 16 residues. CDR1 is ENHRY, CDR2 SYGVKD, per germline. This chain's CDR3 is CAISEFDRDNTGELFF. The CDR3 nucleotides read TGTGCCATCAGTGAATTCGATCGGGATAACACCGGGGAGCTGTTTTTT.

This sequence joins TRBV9 and TRBJ2-7; the match to TRBD2 covers 8 bases. Per germline, CDR1 SGDLS and CDR2 YYNGEE. V lost 4 bases, J lost 3 bases, and 6 bases stayed unmatched. The CDR3 is made up of 14 amino acids. The CDR3 region is CASSPPGGDYEQYF. DNA of the CDR3: TGTGCCAGCAGCCCCCCCGGGGGGGACTACGAGCAGTACTTC. The variable domain in full, with the rest retrieved from reference TRBV9 and TRBJ2-7, is DSGVTQTPKHLITATGQRVTLRCSPRSGDLSVYWYQQSLDQGLQFLIQYYNGEERAKGNILERFSAQQFPDLHSELNLSSLELGDSALYFCASSPPGGDYEQYFGPGTRLTVT.

The chain is built from TRBV7-8 and TRBJ1-4; D unclear. The V gene lost 6 bases and the J gene lost 2 bases, with 19 bases spanning the gap. Germline assignment: CDR1 SGHVS and CDR2 FQNEAQ. The CDR3 spans 17 residues. The CDR3 DNA follows: TGTGCCAGCAGTCGAGCGACGGGTGTCGCGACTAATGAAAAACTGTTTTTT. This codes for CASSRATGVATNEKLFF.

J is TRBJ1-2 and V is TRBV30; 7 bases match TRBD1. V lost 3 bases to trimming and J lost 13 bases; unmatched junction nucleotides: 5. The CDR3 spans 10 residues. From germline, CDR1 is GTSNPN and CDR2 SVGIG (reference sequence). The CDR3 DNA reads TGTGCCTGGAGGAACAGGGGATTCACCTTC. Protein sequence: CAWRNRGFTF.

The sample holds one count of this clone. The gene calls are TRBV7-8 and TRBJ2-3; no firm D call. Germline CDR1 SGHVS, CDR2 FQNEAQ. There are 16 residues in the CDR3. V was pared by 0 bases and J by 0 bases, with 10 bases between. The CDR3 coding sequence is TGTGCCAGCAGCTTAGCTGGTCTACTCAGCACAGATACGCAGTATTTT. Its protein is CASSLAGLLSTDTQYF.

The chain combines TRBV13 with TRBJ2-1, with D perhaps TRBD2 (5 bases). Germline CDR1 is PRHDT and CDR2 is FYEKMQ (reference sequence). This CDR3 comprises 15 residues. Trimming took off 1 base at V and 2 bases at J, with 9 bases between the two ends. The CDR3 coding sequence is TGTGCCAGCAGCTTAGCAGTGGGAGCCTACAATGAGCAGTTCTTC. Its translation is CASSLAVGAYNEQFF.

The chain combines TRBV9 with TRBJ1-2, with D hard to call. The germline gives CDR1 SGDLS, CDR2 YYNGEE. The CDR3 has 14 residues. V lost 0 bases and J lost 7, with 13 bases in between. Here the CDR3 DNA reads TGTGCCAGCAGCGTAGTCGTACAATCAGTTGGCTACACCTTC. It translates to CASSVVVQSVGYTF.

This chain connects TRBV7-9 to TRBJ2-1; 10 nucleotides agree with TRBD2. The V and J ends lost 3 bases and 6 bases, in that order; junction bases with no gene match: 8. The CDR3 is made up of 16 amino acids. Germline V gene data show CDR1 as SEHNR and CDR2 as FQNEAQ (reference sequence). DNA for the CDR3: TGTGCCAGCAGCTTCCGGCTAGCGGGAGCGATCAATGAGCAGTTCTTC. Translating gives CASSFRLAGAINEQFF.

This clone was counted a single time. V is TRBV30 and J is TRBJ2-1; D possibly corresponds to TRBD1 (5 bases). This CDR3 is built from 15 residues. Trimming took 2 bases from V and 0 from J, leaving 11 bases between them. Germline V lookup: CDR1 GTSNPN, CDR2 SVGIG (reference sequence). The CDR3 is CAWSRGAGSYNEQFF. CDR3 sequence (DNA): TGTGCCTGGAGTCGTGGGGCAGGCTCCTACAATGAGCAGTTCTTC.

This chain uses TRBV15 with TRBJ2-7; 9 nucleotides line up with TRBD2. Germline V gene sequence: CDR1 LNHNV, CDR2 YYDKDF (reference sequence). The CDR3 spans 14 residues. V lost 4 bases to trimming and J lost 2 bases; unmatched junction nucleotides: 3. CDR3 amino acids: CATSTPSGAYEQYF. The CDR3 DNA follows: TGTGCCACCAGCACACCTAGCGGGGCCTACGAGCAGTACTTC. Together with reference TRBV15 and TRBJ2-7, the CDR3 gives the full variable domain: DAMVIQNPRYQVTQFGKPVTLSCSQTLNHNVMYWYQQKSSQAPKLLFHYYDKDFNNEADTPDNFQSRRPNTSFCFLDIRSPGLGDTAMYLCATSTPSGAYEQYFGPGTRLTVT.